A single sample is the source of the 28 T cell receptor beta chains below, sequenced in a study of radiotherapy plus CTLA-4 blockade in lung cancer. The assay was immunoSEQ multiplex PCR, and TCRdb's table has in-frame clones only and misses some. The data hold some 67,000 clones, with roughly 76% observed a single time. Specimen: peripheral blood, collected from a patient treated with radiotherapy plus ipilimumab. The source of these receptors is a human donor with non-small cell lung cancer whose response to radiotherapy plus ipilimumab could not be evaluated. Some clones in this sample may be carry-over from other donors' samples.

This clone has a single count. The chain couples TRBV5-1 to TRBJ2-3, with 11 bases lining up with TRBD2. The CDR3 runs to 14 residues. Losses at the gene ends were 0 bases for V and 6 bases for J; bases not matched to a gene: 0. Germline V lookup: CDR1 SGHRS, CDR2 YFSETQ. For the CDR3, the DNA is TGCGCCAGCAGCTTGGTAGCGGGGGGGGATACGCAGTATTTT. It yields the protein CASSLVAGGDTQYF.

The V and J genes are TRBV6-1 and TRBJ2-7, with 11 positions matching TRBD1. With V trimmed by 5 bases and J by 2 bases, 5 bases remained unmatched. The CDR3 runs 15 residues. Germline CDR1 reads MNHNS; CDR2 reads SASEGT. The CDR3 sequence: CASSSRDRGAYEQYF. As DNA, the CDR3 is TGTGCCAGCAGTTCCCGGGACAGGGGGGCCTACGAGCAGTACTTC.

The chain uses TRBV11-1 and TRBJ2-3; D might be TRBD1 (6 bases). In germline, CDR1 is SGHAT, CDR2 FQDESV (reference sequence). Trimming took off 2 bases at V and 2 bases at J, with 14 bases between the two ends. The CDR3 is 16 residues long. The CDR3 nucleotides are TGTGCCAGCAGCTTATCCCCGGGACAACTCACAGATACGCAGTATTTT. Translated, it gives CASSLSPGQLTDTQYF.

The chain uses TRBV9 and TRBJ2-7; TRBD2 might be the D (7 bases). This CDR3 is 14 amino acids long. Trimming removed 4 bases from V and 3 bases from J, with 14 bases in between. Looked up from germline, CDR1 is SGDLS and CDR2 is YYNGEE. The chain's CDR3 is CASSRGGPVYEQYF. The CDR3 region has the DNA TGTGCCAGCAGCAGGGGGGGGCCAGTCTACGAGCAGTACTTC. The variable domain in full, completed from reference TRBV9 and TRBJ2-7, reads DSGVTQTPKHLITATGQRVTLRCSPRSGDLSVYWYQQSLDQGLQFLIQYYNGEERAKGNILERFSAQQFPDLHSELNLSSLELGDSALYFCASSRGGPVYEQYFGPGTRLTVT.

This clone was recorded a few times. The V call is TRBV14, the J call TRBJ2-7; the match to TRBD1 covers 11 bases. In germline, CDR1 is SGHDN, CDR2 FVKESK. V lost 0 bases and J lost 3; bases outside the gene matches: 4. The CDR3 loop spans 16 amino acids. DNA of the CDR3: TGTGCCAGCAGCCAAGATGGGACAGGGGGTTACTACGAGCAGTACTTC. Amino acids: CASSQDGTGGYYEQYF.

The chain is built from TRBV28 and TRBJ1-2, with D possibly being TRBD1 (5 bases). Germline V CDR1 and CDR2: MDHEN, SYDVKM. The CDR3 extends over 12 amino acids. V was clipped by 2 bases and J by 5 bases, with 6 bases between them. The CDR3 DNA is TGTGCCAGCAGTTTAGCAGGGTATGGCTACACCTTC. This sequence encodes CASSLAGYGYTF.

This rearrangement joins TRBV5-4 to TRBJ2-3; 12 nucleotides line up with TRBD2. The CDR3 spans 16 residues. Germline CDR1 is SGHNT and CDR2 is YYREEE (reference sequence). The junction had 6 bases not matched to a gene; V was cut back by 1 base and J by 6 bases. The CDR3 reads CASSLLAGGPIDTQYF. CDR3 in DNA: TGTGCCAGCAGCTTGCTAGCGGGGGGGCCTATTGATACGCAGTATTTT.

V is TRBV9 and J is TRBJ2-7; a possible D gene is TRBD1 (6 bases). Germline V gene lookup returns CDR1 SGDLS and CDR2 YYNGEE. V gave up 4 bases and J gave up 1 base, with 12 bases separating them. The CDR3 extends over 14 amino acids. CDR3 sequence (DNA): TGTGCCAGCAGCCTGACAACAGGGTCCTACGAGCAGTACTTC. Residues: CASSLTTGSYEQYF.

This clone was recorded once. The CDR3 nucleotides read TGTGCCAGCAGCCCTAGCGGGGAGCCCCAGCATTTT. Its protein is CASSPSGEPQHF. The rearrangement uses TRBV27 and TRBJ1-5; no definite D call. Germline V gene lookup returns CDR1 MNHEY and CDR2 SMNVEV (reference sequence). Trimming shortened V by 6 bases and J by 8 bases, and 11 bases separated the two germline ends. The CDR3 runs 12 residues.

The chain recombines TRBV7-9 with TRBJ2-6; D perhaps matches TRBD1 (6 bases). The CDR3 consists of 16 residues. The germline V gene encodes CDR1 SEHNR and CDR2 FQNEAQ (reference sequence). Trimming cost V 4 bases and J 0 bases, with 10 bases left between them. CDR3 in amino acids: CASSWDISSGANVLTF. CDR3 DNA sequence: TGTGCCAGCAGCTGGGACATCTCCTCTGGGGCCAACGTCCTGACTTTC.

This sequence joins TRBV10-3 and TRBJ2-2, with 15 bases aligning to TRBD2. The germline V gene encodes CDR1 ENHRY and CDR2 SYGVKD. The junction had 8 bases not matched to a gene; V was cut back by 2 bases and J by 4 bases. This CDR3 spans 19 amino acids. Here the CDR3 DNA reads TGTGCCATCAGTGAGCCTGGACTAGCGGGGGGGACTGGCACCGGGGAGCTGTTTTTT. Protein sequence: CAISEPGLAGGTGTGELFF.

The rearrangement joins TRBV5-1 to TRBJ2-3, with TRBD1 matching 7 bases. The CDR3 is 15 amino acids. Per the germline V gene, CDR1 is SGHRS and CDR2 is YFSETQ. Trimming at V came to 4 bases and at J to 2 bases, leaving 7 bases not matched to a gene. CDR3 coding DNA: TGCGCCAGCAGCCTCGGGACAGCGGACACAGATACGCAGTATTTT. Translation: CASSLGTADTDTQYF.

The rearrangement links TRBV6-5 to TRBJ1-5; 7 positions agree with TRBD1. Germline loops: CDR1 MNHEY, CDR2 SVGAGI. Trimming took 6 bases from V and 6 from J; bases not matched to a gene: 8. The CDR3 has 14 amino acids. The CDR3 reads CASSWDSTGQPQHF. In nucleotides, the CDR3 is TGTGCCAGCAGCTGGGACAGTACTGGTCAGCCCCAGCATTTT.

The genes are TRBV10-2 and TRBJ2-7; TRBD2 matches at 12 bases. This CDR3 spans 18 amino acids. Germline V gives CDR1 WSHSY, CDR2 SAAADI. Trimming cost V 4 bases and J 2 bases; bases outside gene matches: 12. This CDR3 reads CASSGFLAGGITTYEQYF. In nucleotides, the CDR3 is TGCGCCAGCAGTGGGTTCCTAGCGGGGGGGATTACGACCTACGAGCAGTACTTC.

V gene TRBV19 combines with J gene TRBJ1-2, with D perhaps matching TRBD1 (5 bases). CDR3 length equals 13 residues. Germline loops: CDR1 LNHDA, CDR2 SQIVND (reference sequence). V lost 5 bases and J lost 4, with 11 bases in between. The CDR3 DNA reads as TGTGCCAGTAGTGCTGACAGCCTCTATGGCTACACCTTC. Protein product: CASSADSLYGYTF.

This clone was counted only a few times. The genes are TRBV5-8 and TRBJ1-5; the D is unclear. Trimming cost V 5 bases and J 7 bases, with 10 bases left between them. This CDR3 region has 12 residues. Germline loops: CDR1 SGHTS, CDR2 YDEGEE. The CDR3 sequence: CASSLIEQPQHF. As DNA, the CDR3 is TGTGCCAGCAGTTTAATAGAACAGCCCCAGCATTTT.

The genes are TRBV7-9 and TRBJ2-3; D is undetermined. Germline V lookup: CDR1 SEHNR, CDR2 FQNEAQ (reference sequence). The CDR3 is made up of 13 amino acids. V lost 3 bases to trimming and J lost 4 bases, with 8 bases between them. The CDR3 coding sequence is TGTGCCAGCAGCTTTGAGAGTCCAGATACGCAGTATTTT. Amino acid sequence: CASSFESPDTQYF.

The CDR3 nucleotides are TGTGCCAGCAGCTCCCCGGACAGGGGAAACGAGCAGTACTTC. As protein: CASSSPDRGNEQYF. This sequence joins TRBV5-4 and TRBJ2-7; 9 bases align to TRBD1. The ends lost 3 bases at V and 5 bases at J; junction bases unmatched: 6. The germline V gene has CDR1 SGHNT and CDR2 YYREEE (reference sequence). The CDR3 loop spans 14 amino acids.

The V and J genes are TRBV19 and TRBJ1-3; D may be TRBD1 (6 bases). V shed 5 bases and J shed 0 bases, with 11 bases lying between them. CDR3 length equals 15 residues. CDR1 and CDR2 from the germline V gene are LNHDA and SQIVND (reference sequence). The CDR3 nucleotides read TGTGCCAGTAGTTCACGACAGGACTCTGGAAACACCATATATTTT. Translated: CASSSRQDSGNTIYF. Full variable domain (outside the CDR3, taken from reference TRBV19 and TRBJ1-3): DGGITQSPKYLFRKEGQNVTLSCEQNLNHDAMYWYRQDPGQGLRLIYYSQIVNDFQKGDIAEGYSVSREKKESFPLTVTSAQKNPTAFYLCASSSRQDSGNTIYFGEGSWLTVV.

This clone was detected only a few times. This sequence joins TRBV11-2 and TRBJ1-2, with D possibly TRBD1 on 6 matching bases. This CDR3 contains 12 residues. Germline assignment: CDR1 SGHAT and CDR2 FQNNGV. The chain's CDR3 is CALGARGGGYTF. CDR3 nucleotide sequence: TGTGCTTTGGGGGCCAGGGGCGGTGGCTACACCTTC.

J is TRBJ1-5 and V is TRBV15; tentatively, D is TRBD1 (6 bases). Between the trimmed V and J ends, which lost 3 bases and 0 bases, there was a span of 12 bases. This CDR3 is 16 amino acids long. Germline CDR1 reads LNHNV; CDR2 reads YYDKDF (reference sequence). CDR3 sequence (DNA): TGTGCCACCAGCAGTACAGGGACCTATAGCAATCAGCCCCAGCATTTT. Translating it yields CATSSTGTYSNQPQHF.

CDR3 DNA sequence: TGCAGCGTAAGACAGGGACGCGAGCAGTACTTC. Translated: CSVRQGREQYF. The genes are TRBV29-1 and TRBJ2-7, with 7 bases lining up with TRBD1. Trimming took 6 bases from V and 6 from J; bases not matched to a gene: 5. The germline CDR1 and CDR2 sequences are SQVTM and ANQGSEA. The CDR3 spans 11 residues.

The chain uses TRBV13 and TRBJ1-2; D is possibly TRBD1 (5 bases). Germline CDR1 PRHDT, CDR2 FYEKMQ (reference sequence). Deletions cut 5 bases from V and 6 bases from J, with 13 bases between. The CDR3 loop spans 13 amino acids. In DNA, the CDR3 is TGTGCCAGCAGCCACACGGGGGAGAATGGCTACACCTTC. This encodes CASSHTGENGYTF.

The chain has TRBV5-4 and TRBJ1-1; TRBD1 aligns across 7 bases. J lost 0 bases, V lost 0 bases, and 5 bases had no gene match. The germline V gene encodes CDR1 SGHNT and CDR2 YYREEE (reference sequence). CDR3 size: 16 residues. CDR3 in amino acids: CASSLAGTAMNTEAFF. The CDR3 nucleotides are TGTGCCAGCAGCTTGGCCGGGACAGCCATGAACACTGAAGCTTTCTTT. The variable domain in full, with the rest retrieved from reference TRBV5-4 and TRBJ1-1, is ETGVTQSPTHLIKTRGQQVTLRCSSQSGHNTVSWYQQALGQGPQFIFQYYREEENGRGNFPPRFSGLQFPNYSSELNVNALELDDSALYLCASSLAGTAMNTEAFFGQGTRLTVV.

The rearrangement uses TRBV4-3 and TRBJ1-2; D is unresolved. Germline lookup yields CDR1 LGHNA and CDR2 YSLEER. The CDR3 spans 15 residues. V lost 1 base and J lost 8, with 17 bases in between. Here the CDR3 reads CASSQGEGRVGGYTF. CDR3 nucleotide sequence: TGCGCCAGCAGCCAAGGCGAGGGAAGAGTAGGGGGCTACACCTTC.

As regards this clone: The identical CDR3 is also encoded by other nucleotide sequences in the sample. The chain has TRBV5-1 and TRBJ1-1; no clear D gene. The V end lost 0 bases, the J end lost 2 bases, and 8 bases lay between the germline ends. This CDR3 has 14 residues. Germline assignment: CDR1 SGHRS and CDR2 YFSETQ. This chain's CDR3 is CASSLDPGNTEAFF. The CDR3 DNA reads as TGCGCCAGCAGCTTGGATCCAGGTAACACTGAAGCTTTCTTT.

DNA for the CDR3: TGTGCCAGCAGCGTAGTTGGGGGGGTTGGATATTACGAGCAGTACTTC. This sequence encodes CASSVVGGVGYYEQYF. The rearrangement links TRBV9 to TRBJ2-7; TRBD2 aligns across 7 bases. The V gene end was trimmed by 0 bases and the J gene end by 4 bases; junction bases not matched to a gene: 10. The CDR3 has 16 amino acids. Germline V CDR1 and CDR2: SGDLS, YYNGEE.

The chain joins TRBV19 to TRBJ2-7, with 7 bases aligning to TRBD1. V shed 4 bases and J 5 bases; nucleotides not matched to a gene: 5. CDR3 length: 13 amino acids. Germline lookup yields CDR1 LNHDA and CDR2 SQIVND (reference sequence). The CDR3 region has the DNA TGTGCCAGTAGTACAAGGGGGCTGAACGAGCAGTACTTC. Translation gives CASSTRGLNEQYF. The complete variable domain, with remaining parts taken from reference TRBV19 and TRBJ2-7, reads DGGITQSPKYLFRKEGQNVTLSCEQNLNHDAMYWYRQDPGQGLRLIYYSQIVNDFQKGDIAEGYSVSREKKESFPLTVTSAQKNPTAFYLCASSTRGLNEQYFGPGTRLTVT.